This T cell receptor (beta chain) emerged from a study of blood T cell repertoires in COVID-19. Study summary: Nucleic acid was either cDNA or gDNA, and it came from T cells, B-cell-depleted T cells, or PBMCs.

This CDR3 has 11 residues. Germline CDR1 and CDR2: SGHAT and FQNNGV. Trimming stripped 5 bases from V and 7 bases from J, with 7 bases between. This clone showed up just a few times. Original analysis: Reference gene primer amplification yielded estimated nucleated cell counts. The method was immunoSEQ multiplex PCR; TCRdb's version includes in-frame clones alone and lacks a portion of them. The V and J calls and clone size were taken over from that table, and D and trimming were inferred from the DNA. The table has tens of thousands of clones, about four fifths seen once. The V call is TRBV11-2, the J call TRBJ2-3; no clear D. The sample was peripheral blood. The sequence derives from a man aged 60-69 years in a cohort sampled during active COVID-19. The CDR3 nucleotides read TGTGCCAGCAGCCGAAACAATACGCAGTATTTT. Translation: CASSRNNTQYF.